Included here is one TCR beta chain sequence, with context. The antigen remains unidentified. These data originate in a study of T cell responses to AZD1222 COVID-19 vaccine. Study-level results: Vaccination with two AZD1222 doses was followed by a rise in Spike-specific TCR breadth and depth.

Data came from immunoSEQ multiplex PCR; TCRdb stores just in-frame clones and leaves some out. Among roughly 170,000 clones, approximately 94% were seen once, and the ten largest hold about 1.5%. Germline CDR1 and CDR2: SGHAT and FQDESV (reference sequence). The CDR3 is made up of 15 amino acids. V was pared by 1 base and J by 3 bases, with 4 bases of the junction left unmatched. The chain recombines TRBV11-1 with TRBJ2-3, with 7 bases aligning to TRBD1. The sequence derives from an adult who received the AZD1222 COVID-19 vaccine. The sample here was peripheral blood, taken 28 days after the second AZD1222 dose. CDR3 protein: CASSLGAGGTDTQYF. CDR3 nucleotides: TGTGCCAGCAGCTTAGGGGCAGGGGGAACAGATACGCAGTATTTT.